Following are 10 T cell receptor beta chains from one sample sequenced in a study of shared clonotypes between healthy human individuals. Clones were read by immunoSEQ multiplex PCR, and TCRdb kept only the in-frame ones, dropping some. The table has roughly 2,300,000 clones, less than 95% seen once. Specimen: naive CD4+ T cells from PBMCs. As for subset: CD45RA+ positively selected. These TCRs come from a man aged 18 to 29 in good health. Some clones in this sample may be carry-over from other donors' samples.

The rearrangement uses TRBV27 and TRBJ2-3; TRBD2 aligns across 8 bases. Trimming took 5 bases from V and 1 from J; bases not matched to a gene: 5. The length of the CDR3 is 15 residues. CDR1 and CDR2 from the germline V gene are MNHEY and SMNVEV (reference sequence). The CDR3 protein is CASSTYSGGTDTQYF. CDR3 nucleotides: TGTGCCAGCAGTACATATAGCGGGGGCACAGATACGCAGTATTTT.

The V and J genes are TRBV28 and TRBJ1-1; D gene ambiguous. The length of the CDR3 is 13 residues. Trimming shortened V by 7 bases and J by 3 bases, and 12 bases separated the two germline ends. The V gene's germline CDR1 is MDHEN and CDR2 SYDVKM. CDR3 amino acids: CASNDLSDTEAFF. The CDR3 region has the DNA TGTGCCAGCAACGATTTGTCTGACACTGAAGCTTTCTTT.

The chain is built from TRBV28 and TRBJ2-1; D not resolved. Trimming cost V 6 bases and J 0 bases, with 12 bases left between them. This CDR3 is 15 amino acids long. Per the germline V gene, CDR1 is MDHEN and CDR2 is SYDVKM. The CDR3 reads CASRLLDSSYNEQFF. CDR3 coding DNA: TGTGCCAGCAGATTGCTGGATAGCTCCTACAATGAGCAGTTCTTC.

The CDR3 DNA reads TGTGCCAGCACCACCGACACACAAGAGACCCAGTACTTC. Its translation is CASTTDTQETQYF. V and J are TRBV5-4 and TRBJ2-5, with no clear D. V was cut by 6 bases and J by 2 bases, with 11 bases left in between. The CDR3 runs 13 residues. Germline CDR1 SGHNT, CDR2 YYREEE (reference sequence).

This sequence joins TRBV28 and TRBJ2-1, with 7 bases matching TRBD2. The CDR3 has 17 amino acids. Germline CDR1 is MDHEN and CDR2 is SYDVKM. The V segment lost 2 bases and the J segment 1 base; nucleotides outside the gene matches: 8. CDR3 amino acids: CASSLVTAGVSYNEQFF. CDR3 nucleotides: TGTGCCAGCAGTTTAGTGACGGCGGGGGTATCCTACAATGAGCAGTTCTTC.

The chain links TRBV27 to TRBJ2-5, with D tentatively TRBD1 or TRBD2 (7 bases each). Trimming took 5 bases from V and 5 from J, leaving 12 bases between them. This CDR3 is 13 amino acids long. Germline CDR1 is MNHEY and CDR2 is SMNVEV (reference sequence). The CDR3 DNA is TGTGCCAGCAGTCCGCAGGGGGGGGAGACCCAGTACTTC. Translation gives CASSPQGGETQYF.

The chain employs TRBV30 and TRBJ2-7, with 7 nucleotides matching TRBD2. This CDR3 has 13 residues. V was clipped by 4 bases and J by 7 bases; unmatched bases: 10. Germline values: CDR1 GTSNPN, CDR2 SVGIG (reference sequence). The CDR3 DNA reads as TGTGCCTGGACCGACGAGGGAGCGGGGGAGCAGTACTTC. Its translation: CAWTDEGAGEQYF.

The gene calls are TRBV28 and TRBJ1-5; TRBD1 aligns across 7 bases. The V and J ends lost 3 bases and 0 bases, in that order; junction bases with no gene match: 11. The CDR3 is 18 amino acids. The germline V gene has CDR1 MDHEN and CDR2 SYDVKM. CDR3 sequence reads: CASSFPRGNRYSNQPQHF. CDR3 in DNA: TGTGCCAGCAGTTTCCCCAGGGGGAATCGTTATAGCAATCAGCCCCAGCATTTT.

CDR3 amino acids: CASSQPPGGYSEAFF. CDR3 nucleotide sequence: TGTGCCAGCAGCCAACCCCCGGGGGGCTACTCTGAAGCTTTCTTT. The genes are TRBV4-2 and TRBJ1-1; D is possibly TRBD1 (6 bases). V shed 2 bases and J shed 6 bases, with 16 bases lying between them. CDR3 size: 15 residues. Germline CDR1 is LGHNA and CDR2 is YNFKEQ.

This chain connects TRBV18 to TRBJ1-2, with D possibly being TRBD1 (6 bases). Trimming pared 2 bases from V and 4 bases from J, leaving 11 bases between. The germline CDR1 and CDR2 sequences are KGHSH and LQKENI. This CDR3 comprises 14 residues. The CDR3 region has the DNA TGTGCCAGCTCACCAGGGACACAACTCTATGGCTACACCTTC. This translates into CASSPGTQLYGYTF.